Following are 7 T cell receptor beta chains from one sample sequenced in a study of cytomegalovirus exposure and HLA in healthy donors. It was with 60 Vbeta and 13 Jbeta primers that the PCR ran. Sequenced by immunoSEQ multiplex PCR; TCRdb stores in-frame clones only, minus some. The sample records 30,000 to 40,000 clones, about 63% being singletons. Specimen: PBMCs. The source of these receptors is a man in his fifties in good health and CMV-seropositive.

The rearrangement links TRBV5-6 to TRBJ1-1, with D perhaps TRBD1 (6 bases). The CDR3 is made up of 12 amino acids. CDR1 and CDR2 (germline): SGHDT, YYEEEE. The V gene lost 6 bases and the J gene lost 6 bases, with 12 bases spanning the gap. The CDR3 sequence: CASIKQGSEAFF. CDR3 nucleotides: TGTGCCAGCATAAAACAGGGATCTGAAGCTTTCTTT.

The chain joins TRBV4-2 to TRBJ2-5, with D perhaps TRBD2 (6 bases). The CDR3 contains 14 residues. Germline V gene sequence: CDR1 LGHNA, CDR2 YNFKEQ. Trimming pared 1 base from V and 4 bases from J, leaving 10 bases between. This CDR3 is CASSQAGEAETQYF. The CDR3 region has the DNA TGTGCCAGCAGCCAAGCGGGAGAGGCAGAGACCCAGTACTTC.

The chain has TRBV6-1 and TRBJ1-5; maybe TRBD1 (5 bases). Trimming took off 6 bases at V and 5 bases at J, with 14 bases between the two ends. This CDR3 has 14 amino acids. Germline V gene data show CDR1 as MNHNS and CDR2 as SASEGT. CDR3 residues: CASSRTGRDQPQHF. The CDR3 nucleotides read TGTGCCAGCAGCCGCACGGGCAGGGATCAGCCCCAGCATTTT.

The chain combines TRBV15 with TRBJ1-2, with D possibly matching TRBD1 (6 bases). The V and J ends lost 4 bases and 7 bases respectively, with 16 bases between them. Per germline, CDR1 LNHNV and CDR2 YYDKDF (reference sequence). The CDR3 spans 14 residues. The CDR3 is CATSISRGAGGYTF. The CDR3 DNA sequence: TGTGCCACCAGCATCTCCCGGGGGGCCGGTGGCTACACCTTC.

The gene calls are TRBV7-3 and TRBJ1-5; TRBD1 might be the D (5 bases). This CDR3 region has 14 residues. V was trimmed by 2 bases and J by 3 bases, leaving 8 bases between them. The germline CDR1 and CDR2 sequences are SGHTA and FQGTGA. CDR3 nucleotides: TGTGCCAGCAGCTTACAGGGTCCCAATCAGCCCCAGCATTTT. Translating it yields CASSLQGPNQPQHF.

The chain joins TRBV6-5 to TRBJ2-7, with TRBD1 matching over 7 bases. The CDR3 sequence is 14 residues long. Trimming cost V 6 bases and J 2 bases; bases outside gene matches: 7. Germline-derived CDR1 and CDR2 are MNHEY and SVGAGI. The CDR3 loop is CASSRGGSPYEQYF. In DNA form, the CDR3 reads TGTGCCAGCAGCCGAGGGGGCAGCCCCTACGAGCAGTACTTC.

This chain joins TRBV19 and TRBJ1-4; D possibly corresponds to TRBD1 (5 bases). This CDR3 region has 11 residues. Deletions cut 10 bases from V and 8 bases from J, with 11 bases between. Germline lookup yields CDR1 LNHDA and CDR2 SQIVND (reference sequence). The CDR3 region has the DNA TGTGCCACCGAGCGGGGGGAAAAACTGTTTTTT. It translates to CATERGEKLFF.